Listed below are T cell receptor beta chains from one sample, sequenced in a study of blood T cells in healthy people across ages. One entry per CDR3 protein results from TCRdb running MiXCR on the 5' RACE reads. The sample contains some 930,000 distinct CDR3 sequences, under 35% of which appear only once. These data also featured in a second study, about T cells of mothers and their children.

Sequences were obtained from blood. These receptor sequences come from a woman in her 40s in good health. The CDR3 runs from the conserved cysteine through the conserved F or W. D genes are given only for firm matches. Part of the rows lack a size; the others show once, few, many or a class for expanded clones.

>TRBV12-3/TRBV12-4|TRBJ1-1|.|TRBD1
CASSEQGALTEAFF
TGTGCCAGCAGTGAACAGGGGGCCCTCACTGAAGCTTTCTTT
>TRBV28|TRBJ2-5|.|TRBD2
CASSLVLAGRGTQYF
TGTGCCAGCAGTTTAGTCCTAGCGGGTCGGGGGACCCAGTACTTC
>TRBV6-4|TRBJ2-2|few|.
CASSDPTSTGELFF
TGTGCCAGCAGTGACCCCACTTCCACCGGGGAGCTGTTTTTT
>TRBV28|TRBJ1-2|many|.
CASSLWRSPYGYTF
TGTGCCAGCAGTTTATGGAGGAGCCCTTATGGCTACACCTTC
>TRBV5-1|TRBJ2-7|few|.
CASSLVSGLYEQYF
TGCGCCAGCAGCTTGGTTTCAGGGCTCTACGAGCAGTACTTC
>TRBV12-3/TRBV12-4|TRBJ1-5|.|.
CASSSFREPQHF
TGTGCCAGCAGCTCTTTCCGGGAGCCCCAGCATTTT
>TRBV4-3|TRBJ2-3|many|TRBD2
CASSPGEVAGMDTQYF
TGCGCCAGCAGCCCCGGGGAGGTAGCGGGGATGGATACGCAGTATTTT
>TRBV15|TRBJ2-5|.|.
CATSGGSGTNFVETQYF
TGTGCCACCAGCGGGGGCTCCGGGACTAACTTTGTGGAGACCCAGTACTTC
>TRBV3-1|TRBJ2-3|.|TRBD2
CASSQNGGISTDTQYF
TGTGCCAGCAGCCAAAACGGGGGGATTAGCACAGATACGCAGTATTTT
>TRBV7-9|TRBJ1-2|.|.
CASSQGTSNYGYTF
TGTGCCAGCAGCCAAGGGACCTCTAACTATGGCTACACCTTC
>TRBV7-3|TRBJ2-7|few|.
CVSSTHQGGEQYF
TGTGTCAGCAGCACCCATCAGGGTGGCGAGCAGTACTTC
>TRBV12-3/TRBV12-4|TRBJ1-1|few|.
CASIRITEAFF
TGTGCCAGCATAAGAATCACTGAAGCTTTCTTT
>TRBV7-8|TRBJ1-5|few|TRBD1
CASSTGTGVRNQPQHF
TGTGCCAGCAGCACCGGGACAGGGGTTCGGAATCAGCCCCAGCATTTT
>TRBV21-1|TRBJ1-5|few|.
CASSQHNQPQHF
TGTGCCAGCAGCCAACACAATCAGCCCCAGCATTTT
>TRBV24-1|TRBJ2-6|few|.
CATSDRGGAGANVLTF
TGTGCCACCAGTGACAGAGGCGGTGCTGGGGCCAACGTCCTGACTTTC
>TRBV20-1|TRBJ2-3|.|.
CSARGLVEDTQYF
TGCAGTGCCCGCGGGCTAGTGGAAGATACGCAGTATTTT
>TRBV30|TRBJ2-3|.|.
CAWSVGMASTDTQYF
TGTGCCTGGAGTGTGGGAATGGCTAGCACAGATACGCAGTATTTT
>TRBV14|TRBJ1-2|.|.
CASSQDTGPSPYGYTF
TGTGCCAGCAGCCAAGATACAGGGCCTTCCCCCTATGGCTACACCTTC
>TRBV29-1|TRBJ2-3|many|TRBD1
CSGGQPYTDTQYF
TGCAGCGGGGGACAGCCCTACACAGATACGCAGTATTTT
>TRBV6-1|TRBJ1-1|.|.
CASIPDMNTEAFF
TGTGCCAGCATCCCAGATATGAACACTGAAGCTTTCTTT
>TRBV3-1|TRBJ2-3|.|TRBD1
CASSRRQGARGDTQYF
TGTGCCAGCAGCCGTAGACAGGGGGCGCGAGGCGATACGCAGTATTTT
>TRBV29-1|TRBJ2-5|many|TRBD1
CSVDRSRETQYF
TGCAGCGTGGACAGGTCTAGGGAGACCCAGTACTTC
>TRBV5-1|TRBJ1-1|few|.
CASSLVGHPMGAFF
TGCGCCAGCAGCTTGGTCGGCCACCCAATGGGAGCTTTCTTT
>TRBV5-1|TRBJ2-7|.|.
CASSTDLTGTVYEQYF
TGCGCCAGCAGCACCGACCTTACCGGGACGGTCTACGAGCAGTACTTC
>TRBV2|TRBJ1-2|.|TRBD1
CASIQGAGVYGYTF
TGTGCCAGCATCCAGGGGGCGGGGGTCTATGGCTACACCTTC
>TRBV5-1|TRBJ2-2|.|TRBD2
CASSSGPETSGTGELFF
TGCGCCAGCAGCTCCGGGCCGGAAACTAGCGGGACCGGGGAGCTGTTTTTT
>TRBV15|TRBJ1-1|.|.
CATSRAGGYTEAFF
TGTGCCACCAGCAGGGCAGGAGGGTACACTGAAGCTTTCTTT
>TRBV5-1|TRBJ1-1|.|.
CASSDWGNTEAFF
TGCGCCAGCAGCGACTGGGGAAACACTGAAGCTTTCTTT
>TRBV4-3|TRBJ1-2|.|.
CASSSSGVSYSYGYTF
TGCGCCAGCAGCTCAAGTGGAGTCAGCTACAGCTATGGCTACACCTTC
>TRBV5-1|TRBJ2-1|many|.
CASSLEGGEEQFF
TGCGCCAGCAGCTTGGAGGGCGGGGAAGAGCAGTTCTTC
>TRBV6-5|TRBJ2-5|.|.
CASSYQTRRYF
TGTGCCAGCAGTTACCAGACTAGAAGGTACTTC
>TRBV5-6|TRBJ1-5|few|TRBD1
CASSLGGPGQGNQPQHF
TGTGCCAGCAGCTTGGGCGGACCGGGACAGGGAAATCAGCCCCAGCATTTT
>TRBV6-2/TRBV6-3|TRBJ2-1|.|.
CASSTGFRNEQFF
TGTGCCAGCAGCACAGGGTTCCGCAATGAGCAGTTCTTC